This TCR beta chain was sequenced in a study of T cells in Graves' hyperthyroidism and ophthalmopathy. CDR3 length equals 15 residues. Looked up from germline, CDR1 is MNHEY and CDR2 is SVGEGT. Trimming cost V 4 bases and J 7 bases; bases outside gene matches: 6. Overall study results and limits: Most clonotypes that expanded in the thyroid above 0.001 also showed up in blood.

From RNA transcripts, TCR beta CDR3 regions were amplified. First-round RT-PCR with HTBI primers amplified the TCR CDR3 region. TCRdb fed the multiplex PCR reads into MiXCR, producing one record per CDR3 protein. The sample comprises hundreds of thousands of distinct CDR3 sequences, roughly 15% of which are singletons, and around 9.6% rests with the top ten. Lactation, pregnancy, other autoimmune disease or uncontrolled infection led to exclusion of patients. Clinical symptoms, serum thyroxine and TRAb, thyroid ultrasound and orbital computed tomography were used for the diagnoses. A word on this clonotype: Its antigen remains unidentified.

The receptor was derived from a woman under 30 with Graves' hyperthyroidism. The V gene is TRBV6-2 or TRBV6-3, the J gene TRBJ2-1; 11 bases align to TRBD2. The specimen was blood. CDR3 in amino acids: CASSSLTSGKNEQFF. CDR3 DNA sequence: TGTGCCAGCAGTTCCCTGACTAGCGGGAAGAATGAGCAGTTCTTC.